Following are 23 T cell receptor beta chains from one sample sequenced in a study of cytomegalovirus exposure and HLA in healthy donors. Amplification used 60 Vbeta primers and 13 Jbeta primers. Sequencing used immunoSEQ multiplex PCR; TCRdb keeps in-frame clones, though not all of them. This sample carries more than 200,000 clones, over 60% of them seen once, and the ten largest clones take 1.5% to 2%. The sample comprised PBMCs. Source of these receptors: a young man in good health and CMV-seronegative.

The table lists this clone with a few counts. This chain uses TRBV4-3 with TRBJ2-2; unclear D gene. Trimming removed 1 base from V and 0 bases from J, with 12 bases in between. The CDR3 is 17 residues long. CDR1 and CDR2 from the germline V gene are LGHNA and YSLEER. CDR3 in amino acids: CASSQVLDTTNTGELFF. CDR3 coding DNA: TGCGCCAGCAGCCAAGTCCTTGACACCACGAACACCGGGGAGCTGTTTTTT.

V is TRBV4-1 and J is TRBJ2-7; 8 nucleotides match TRBD2. The germline CDR1 and CDR2 sequences are MGHRA and YSYEKL. The CDR3 length is 15 residues. With V trimmed by 0 bases and J by 5 bases, 6 bases remained unmatched. The CDR3 region has the DNA TGCGCCAGCAGCCAAGACTCGGGACTAGTAAACGAGCAGTACTTC. Translating gives CASSQDSGLVNEQYF.

This chain joins TRBV4-3 and TRBJ2-3, with D maybe TRBD1 (6 bases). Germline CDR1 LGHNA, CDR2 YSLEER. Trimming removed 0 bases at V and 3 bases at J, with 10 bases between. The CDR3 has 15 residues. CDR3 sequence: CASSQEQGRTDTQYF. The CDR3, as DNA: TGCGCCAGCAGCCAAGAACAGGGCCGAACAGATACGCAGTATTTT.

The chain links TRBV7-8 to TRBJ2-2; possible D gene TRBD2, 5 bases. The CDR3 has 15 amino acids. Germline CDR1 reads SGHVS; CDR2 reads FQNEAQ. The V end lost 8 bases, the J end lost 5 bases, and 18 bases lay between the germline ends. The CDR3 DNA sequence: TGTGCCAGCTTCAGCGGAAGGGTTTCGACCGGGGAGCTGTTTTTT. Translating gives CASFSGRVSTGELFF.

The genes are TRBV4-3 and TRBJ2-3, with TRBD2 matching over 7 bases. The CDR3 has 17 residues. J lost 2 bases, V lost 2 bases, and 10 bases had no gene match. From germline, CDR1 is LGHNA and CDR2 YSLEER. The CDR3 coding sequence is TGCGCCAGCAGCCAAACCCGGGGCGGGGGTTTCACAGATACGCAGTATTTT. Translation gives CASSQTRGGGFTDTQYF.

This clone was observed a few times. This sequence joins TRBV18 and TRBJ2-7; D call uncertain. The CDR3 extends over 18 amino acids. V lost 2 bases to trimming and J lost 2 bases, with 22 bases between them. Germline lookup yields CDR1 KGHSH and CDR2 LQKENI. This chain's CDR3 is CASSPWPAERSSTYEQYF. The CDR3 DNA reads TGTGCCAGCTCACCATGGCCAGCCGAGCGATCAAGCACCTACGAGCAGTACTTC.

The chain joins TRBV28 to TRBJ1-5; TRBD1 aligns across 10 bases. Germline CDR1 reads MDHEN; CDR2 reads SYDVKM. V was pared by 4 bases and J by 5 bases, with 11 bases of the junction left unmatched. There are 17 residues in the CDR3. CDR3: CASSSSRQGAYDQPQHF. The CDR3 DNA reads as TGTGCCAGCAGTTCTTCCCGACAGGGGGCGTACGATCAGCCCCAGCATTTT.

This chain connects TRBV27 to TRBJ2-4, with 7 bases lining up with TRBD1. The CDR3 length is 15 residues. V lost 3 bases to trimming and J lost 7 bases; unmatched junction nucleotides: 9. The germline CDR1 and CDR2 sequences are MNHEY and SMNVEV (reference sequence). This CDR3 is CASSFSPTGYNIQYF. In DNA, the CDR3 is TGTGCCAGCAGTTTCAGCCCGACAGGGTATAACATTCAGTACTTC.

In the case of this clone: A junction end diverges from the germline sequence, so it may reflect a read error. V gene TRBV20-1 combines with J gene TRBJ2-5, with a possible D match to TRBD2 (5 bases). CDR1 DFQATT and CDR2 SNEGSKA come from the germline V gene (reference sequence). The length of the CDR3 is 11 residues. In DNA, the CDR3 is TGCAGTGCCGCCACCGACTATTCGAATGACTTC. Its protein is CSAATDYSNDF.

CDR3 in amino acids: CASDRVRTDTQYF. CDR3 DNA sequence: TGTGCCTCCGACAGGGTTCGCACAGATACGCAGTATTTT. The chain uses TRBV30 and TRBJ2-3; 7 nucleotides agree with TRBD1. Trimming at V came to 7 bases and at J to 1 base, leaving 5 bases not matched to a gene. Germline lookup yields CDR1 GTSNPN and CDR2 SVGIG (reference sequence). The CDR3 extends over 13 amino acids.

V usage is TRBV25-1 and J usage is TRBJ2-3; 12 bases map to TRBD1. V trimming: 8 bases; J trimming: 7 bases; junction bases outside the gene matches: 10. Germline CDR1 and CDR2: MGHDK and SYGVNS. The CDR3 has 15 residues. The CDR3 loop is CASGEPGQGANTQYF. The CDR3 DNA reads as TGTGCCAGCGGAGAGCCGGGACAGGGGGCAAATACGCAGTATTTT.

The V and J genes are TRBV7-6 and TRBJ2-3, with TRBD2 matching 8 bases. The CDR3 runs to 15 residues. The V gene's germline CDR1 is SGHVS and CDR2 FNYEAQ. The V gene end was trimmed by 0 bases and the J gene end by 1 base; junction bases not matched to a gene: 0. CDR3 coding DNA: TGTGCCAGCAGCTTAGCGCGGGGGGGCACAGATACGCAGTATTTT. This gives the protein CASSLARGGTDTQYF.

The chain employs TRBV7-2 and TRBJ2-3; 9 bases match TRBD1. The CDR3 has 14 amino acids. Germline-derived CDR1 and CDR2 are SGHTA and FQGNSA. V lost 6 bases to trimming and J lost 4 bases; unmatched junction nucleotides: 5. CDR3 sequence reads: CASRWRDRADTQYF. CDR3 DNA: TGTGCCAGCAGATGGAGGGACAGGGCAGATACGCAGTATTTT.

The chain links TRBV18 to TRBJ2-7; TRBD1 agrees at 11 bases. CDR3 size: 16 residues. The V gene's germline CDR1 is KGHSH and CDR2 LQKENI. V shed 0 bases, J shed 5 bases, and the junction held 6 bases outside the gene matches. The CDR3: CASSPPPGQGGHEQYF. CDR3 DNA: TGTGCCAGCTCACCACCCCCGGGACAGGGGGGGCACGAGCAGTACTTC.

The chain is built from TRBV19 and TRBJ1-1; 7 bases match TRBD1. J was trimmed by 11 bases and V by 2 bases; bases with no gene match: 11. This CDR3 comprises 14 residues. Germline lookup yields CDR1 LNHDA and CDR2 SQIVND (reference sequence). The CDR3 sequence: CASSIRGGFIEAFF. CDR3 coding DNA: TGTGCCAGTAGTATAAGAGGGGGCTTCATCGAGGCTTTCTTT.

This clone was detected a few times. One end of the junction varies from germline; a read error may be responsible. CDR3 region: CATSILPDNEQFF. CDR3 DNA: TGCGCCACCAGCATCCTACCTGACAATGAGCAGTTCTTC. The V call is TRBV5-1, the J call TRBJ2-1, with unresolved D. The CDR3 runs 13 residues. Germline lookup yields CDR1 SGHRS and CDR2 YFSETQ.

The CDR3 DNA reads as TGTGCCAGCAGCGTTACAGGGGGCTCCTACGAGCAGTACTTC. Translated, it gives CASSVTGGSYEQYF. V and J are TRBV9 and TRBJ2-7; TRBD1 agrees at 8 bases. CDR3 size: 14 residues. Germline CDR1 and CDR2: SGDLS and YYNGEE. V lost 2 bases, J lost 0 bases, and 1 base stayed unmatched.

The genes are TRBV9 and TRBJ2-1, with TRBD2 matching over 10 bases. The CDR3 spans 15 residues. CDR1 is SGDLS and CDR2 is YYNGEE in the germline V gene. Trimming at V came to 1 base and at J to 9 bases, leaving 7 bases not matched to a gene. CDR3 DNA sequence: TGTGCCAGCAGCGTACTAGCGGGAGTTCGGAGTGAGCAGTTCTTC. Its protein is CASSVLAGVRSEQFF. The full variable domain, with the rest looked up from reference TRBV9 and TRBJ2-1, is DSGVTQTPKHLITATGQRVTLRCSPRSGDLSVYWYQQSLDQGLQFLIQYYNGEERAKGNILERFSAQQFPDLHSELNLSSLELGDSALYFCASSVLAGVRSEQFFGPGTRLTVL.

This clone appeared a few times. The chain carries TRBV10-3 and TRBJ2-2; D might be TRBD2 (5 bases). V gave up 0 bases and J gave up 6 bases, with 11 bases separating them. The germline V gene has CDR1 ENHRY and CDR2 SYGVKD. This CDR3 has 15 amino acids. CDR3 in DNA: TGTGCCATCAGTGAGTCGTCCGGGGATTCCGGGGAGCTGTTTTTT. Amino acid sequence: CAISESSGDSGELFF.

The rearrangement joins TRBV5-8 to TRBJ2-7; D is unresolved. CDR1 SGHTS and CDR2 YDEGEE come from the germline V gene. The CDR3 totals 12 residues. The V and J ends lost 7 bases and 2 bases respectively, with 10 bases between them. The CDR3 loop is CASPALAYEQYF. CDR3 nucleotides: TGTGCCAGCCCGGCTCTAGCCTACGAGCAGTACTTC.

To note about this clone: One junction end does not reproduce the germline sequence, and a read error may be involved. The chain couples TRBV7-9 to TRBJ1-1; D gene uncertain. Per germline, CDR1 SEHNR and CDR2 FQNEAQ (reference sequence). This CDR3 is 12 amino acids long. CDR3 coding DNA: TGTTCCAGCAGCCCCGGGAACACTGAAGCTTTCTTT. Its translation: CSSSPGNTEAFF.

CDR3 sequence (DNA): TGCGCCAGCGGGCCCGGGACACCGACCTACGAGCAGTACTTC. Its protein product is CASGPGTPTYEQYF. The chain links TRBV5-1 to TRBJ2-7, with D maybe TRBD1 (6 bases). The germline V gene encodes CDR1 SGHRS and CDR2 YFSETQ. This CDR3 contains 14 residues. Trimming cost V 7 bases and J 2 bases, with 16 bases left between them.

This clone was recorded a few times. CDR3 region: CASGPPTGPFYGYTF. The CDR3 bases are TGTGCTAGTGGCCCACCGACAGGGCCTTTCTATGGCTACACCTTC. The chain couples TRBV12-5 to TRBJ1-2; 7 positions agree with TRBD1. Unmatched junction bases numbered 11, after V lost 6 bases and J lost 4 bases. This CDR3 has 15 residues. Germline V gives CDR1 LGHNT, CDR2 FRNRAP.